These T cell receptor beta chains were read from a single sample in a study of shared clonotypes between healthy human individuals. TCRdb keeps only in-frame clones here, not all; method: immunoSEQ multiplex PCR. The table includes 2 million to 3 million clones, approximately 93% detected once. Sequencing was done on a sample of naive CD4+ T cells from PBMCs. These TCRs come from a young man in good health. Some clones in this sample may be carry-over from other donors' samples. Each CDR3 is given with its conserved first and last residue. Fields, in order: CDR3 length, V gene, clone size, D gene, J gene, CDR3 DNA, CDR3 protein. The D gene is left open where the match is weak. Part of the rows lack a size; the others show once, few, many or a class for expanded clones.

13,TRBV2,NA,NA,TRBJ1-5,TGTGCCAGCTGTGGGGAGGTTGATCAGCGCCAGCATTTT,CASCGEVDQRQHF
15,TRBV18,NA,TRBD1,TRBJ2-7,TGTGCCAGCTCGCCTCGACAGGGGGCCATCTACGAGCAGTACTTC,CASSPRQGAIYEQYF
15,TRBV28,NA,TRBD2,TRBJ2-7,TGTGCCAGCAGTTTGGGCACTAGCGCGTCCTACGAGCAGTACTTC,CASSLGTSASYEQYF
12,TRBV28,NA,NA,TRBJ2-3,TGTGCCAGCAGCTCTTGGGCAGATACGCAGTATTTT,CASSSWADTQYF
13,TRBV15,NA,NA,TRBJ1-1,TGTGCCACCAGCAGAGGCGGGAACACTGAAGCTTTCTTT,CATSRGGNTEAFF
14,TRBV12-5,NA,TRBD2,TRBJ2-1,TGTGCTAGTGGGATTCTAGCGGATTCCAATGAGCAGTTCTTC,CASGILADSNEQFF
15,TRBV28,NA,TRBD1,TRBJ2-3,TGTGCCAGCAGAAGGGGGCTCCCCCCCGCAGATACGCAGTATTTT,CASRRGLPPADTQYF
13,TRBV5-1,NA,TRBD2,TRBJ2-3,TGCGCCAGCACGACTAGCGGGAGGGATACGCAGTATTTT,CASTTSGRDTQYF
16,TRBV2,NA,NA,TRBJ2-1,TGTGCCAGCCGCAGTGGGTTGGCAGGCCACTACAATGAGCAGTTCTTC,CASRSGLAGHYNEQFF
14,TRBV10-3,NA,NA,TRBJ2-2,TGTGCCATCAGTTCTCAAACGAACACCGGGGAGCTGTTTTTT,CAISSQTNTGELFF
18,TRBV11-3,NA,TRBD2,TRBJ2-3,TGTGCCAGCAGCTTAGGCCTTAGGGCTAGCGGGACCCCAGATACGCAGTATTTT,CASSLGLRASGTPDTQYF
18,TRBV11-2,NA,NA,TRBJ2-2,TGTGCCAGCAGCCCCTCGCTCGGGCTGGCCAGTTACACCGGGGAGCTGTTTTTT,CASSPSLGLASYTGELFF
13,TRBV19,once,NA,TRBJ2-3,TGTGCCAGTAGTATAGAGCAGGGGGATACGCAGTATTTT,CASSIEQGDTQYF
14,TRBV2,NA,TRBD1,TRBJ2-3,TGTGCCAGCGCCGGGACAGCTAGCACAGATACGCAGTATTTT,CASAGTASTDTQYF
13,TRBV7-9,NA,NA,TRBJ1-4,TGTGCCAGCAGCCAGGGTATTCGGGAAAAACTGTTTTTT,CASSQGIREKLFF
14,TRBV18,NA,TRBD1,TRBJ1-2,TGTGCCAGCTCAGTGGACAGGGATGGCTATGGCTACACCTTC,CASSVDRDGYGYTF
20,TRBV11-3,NA,TRBD2,TRBJ2-2,TGTGCCAGCAGCTCACCACTGGGGACTAGCGGGAACGCGAACACCGGGGAGCTGTTTTTT,CASSSPLGTSGNANTGELFF
14,TRBV28,NA,NA,TRBJ1-5,TGTGCCAGCAGTCAACCCCCAGTCAATCAGCCCCAGCATTTT,CASSQPPVNQPQHF
13,TRBV2,once,NA,TRBJ1-5,TGTGCCAGCACCGGGGGGCTAGATCAGCCCCAGCATTTT,CASTGGLDQPQHF
15,TRBV19,NA,NA,TRBJ1-3,TGTGCCAGTAGTCAGATGTTCGCTTCTGGAAACACCATATATTTT,CASSQMFASGNTIYF
13,TRBV7-7,NA,NA,TRBJ2-1,TGTGCCAGCAGCTTAGATTCTTACAATGAGCAGTTCTTC,CASSLDSYNEQFF
14,TRBV5-8,NA,NA,TRBJ1-1,TGTGCCAGCAGTTGGAGGCAGCTGAACACTGAAGCTTTCTTT,CASSWRQLNTEAFF
15,TRBV6-5,NA,TRBD1,TRBJ2-7,TGTGCCAGCAGTTACTTTGGACAGGGAGAATATGGGCAGTACTTC,CASSYFGQGEYGQYF
13,TRBV7-9,NA,NA,TRBJ2-5,TGTGCCAGCAGCCCCCCGTGGGTAGAGACCCAGTACTTC,CASSPPWVETQYF
15,TRBV9,few,NA,TRBJ2-7,TGTGCCAGCAGCCCACAGGGCACCCTCACCTACGAGCAGTACTTC,CASSPQGTLTYEQYF
12,TRBV5-4,NA,NA,TRBJ1-2,TGTGCCAGCAGCTTGGATAGCTATGGCTACACCTTC,CASSLDSYGYTF
13,TRBV29-1,NA,NA,TRBJ1-1,TGCAGCGTGCGAGGGGCTCTCAACACTGAAGCTTTCTTT,CSVRGALNTEAFF
12,TRBV7-9,few,NA,TRBJ1-2,TGTGCCAGCAGCTTAGAGTCCTCTGGCTACACCTTC,CASSLESSGYTF
14,TRBV19,NA,TRBD1,TRBJ2-5,TGTGCCAGTAGTGCGACAGGGTTTAGAGAGACCCAGTACTTC,CASSATGFRETQYF
13,TRBV2,NA,TRBD1,TRBJ1-3,TGTGCCAGCAGTGGGGGACAGGGGGACACCATATATTTT,CASSGGQGDTIYF
15,TRBV5-1,NA,NA,TRBJ1-5,TGCGCCAGCAGCCCGGGCTGGGGGCAGGGACAGCCCCAGCATTTT,CASSPGWGQGQPQHF
16,TRBV16,NA,NA,TRBJ1-5,TGTGCCAGCAGCCAATGGGCCTCGACGAGCAATCAGCCCCAGCATTTT,CASSQWASTSNQPQHF
14,TRBV10-3,NA,NA,TRBJ2-7,TGTGCCATCAGTGAGTCGGTAGGGTCCTACGAGCAGTACTTC,CAISESVGSYEQYF
15,TRBV28,NA,NA,TRBJ2-5,TGTGCCAGCAGTTTATTTTCTCTCTACCAAGAGACCCAGTACTTC,CASSLFSLYQETQYF
17,TRBV4-3,once,TRBD1,TRBJ2-1,TGCGCCAGCAGCCAAGGCCCTCGGGGACAGGGGAACAATGAGCAGTTCTTC,CASSQGPRGQGNNEQFF
19,TRBV9,NA,TRBD2,TRBJ2-3,TGTGCCAGCAGCGTAAAACTAGCGGGTCTTCCCTACTCCACAGATACGCAGTATTTT,CASSVKLAGLPYSTDTQYF
15,TRBV7-8,NA,NA,TRBJ1-4,TGTGCCAGCAGCCCATGGCCTCCGGGGGGTGAAAAACTGTTTTTT,CASSPWPPGGEKLFF
14,TRBV5-6,NA,NA,TRBJ2-2,TGTGCCAGCAGCTTGGACCAGAACACCGGGGAGCTGTTTTTT,CASSLDQNTGELFF
17,TRBV10-3,NA,NA,TRBJ2-1,TGTGCCATCAGGCCAACACAGGGATCCATGGGGCTCAATGAGCAGTTCTTC,CAIRPTQGSMGLNEQFF
19,TRBV19,NA,TRBD2,TRBJ2-3,TGTGCCAGTAGTATGGCGGGACTAGCGGGGGGGCTCTGGACAGATACGCAGTATTTT,CASSMAGLAGGLWTDTQYF
16,TRBV5-1,NA,NA,TRBJ1-3,TGCGCCAGCAGCTTTGCGACCTTAGTTTCCGGAAACACCATATATTTT,CASSFATLVSGNTIYF
15,TRBV7-9,NA,TRBD1,TRBJ1-2,TGTGCCAGCAGCCCACTTGACAGGGGGTCTGCTGGCTACACCTTC,CASSPLDRGSAGYTF